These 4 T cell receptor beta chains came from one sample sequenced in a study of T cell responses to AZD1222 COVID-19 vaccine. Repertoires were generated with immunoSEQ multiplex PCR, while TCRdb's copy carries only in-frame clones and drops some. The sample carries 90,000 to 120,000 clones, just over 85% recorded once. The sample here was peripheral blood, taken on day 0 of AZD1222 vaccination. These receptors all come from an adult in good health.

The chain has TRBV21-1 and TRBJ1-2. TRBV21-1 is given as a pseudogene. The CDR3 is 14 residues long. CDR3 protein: CASSKGPDASGYTF. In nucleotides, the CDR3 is TGTGCCAGCAGCAAAGGACCAGACGCGTCTGGCTACACCTTC.

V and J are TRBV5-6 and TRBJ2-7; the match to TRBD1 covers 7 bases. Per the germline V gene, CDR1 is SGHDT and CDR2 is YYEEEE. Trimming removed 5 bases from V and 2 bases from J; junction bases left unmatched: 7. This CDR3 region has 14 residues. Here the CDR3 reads CASRRTGEAYEQYF. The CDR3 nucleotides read TGTGCCAGCAGGAGGACAGGTGAGGCCTACGAGCAGTACTTC.

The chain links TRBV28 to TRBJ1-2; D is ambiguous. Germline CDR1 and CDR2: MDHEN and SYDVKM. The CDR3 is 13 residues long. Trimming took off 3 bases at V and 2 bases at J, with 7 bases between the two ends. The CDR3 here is CASSLETNYGYTF. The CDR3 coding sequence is TGTGCCAGCAGTTTGGAGACGAACTATGGCTACACCTTC.

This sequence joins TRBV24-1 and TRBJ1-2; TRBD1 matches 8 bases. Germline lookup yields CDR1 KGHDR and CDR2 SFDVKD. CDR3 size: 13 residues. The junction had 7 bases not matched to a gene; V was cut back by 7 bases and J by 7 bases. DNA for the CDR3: TGTGCCACCAGCGGACAGGGTATTGGTGGCTACACCTTC. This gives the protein CATSGQGIGGYTF.